The sequence of this TCR beta chain was determined in a study of radiotherapy plus CTLA-4 blockade in lung cancer. Study as a whole: Objective responses were recorded in around 18% of patients, with disease control recorded in about 30%.

Germline V gives CDR1 LNHNV, CDR2 YYDKDF (reference sequence). The CDR3 loop spans 15 amino acids. The ends were cut back, 5 bases at V and 7 bases at J, with 18 bases in the middle. TCRdb's copy holds only in-frame clones and misses some; the assay was immunoSEQ multiplex PCR. The data contain more than 95,000 clones, approximately 72% of them singletons. Concerning this clone itself: Its antigen is undetermined.

The study treated chemo-refractory metastatic non-small-cell lung cancer patients with focal radiation plus ipilimumab CTLA-4 blockade. Broader study findings: The best prediction of response reportedly came from early blood T cell clone dynamics, with interferon-beta. In blood, tumor-derived TCR clones expanded after radiotherapy plus ipilimumab.

The chain couples TRBV15 to TRBJ1-5, with D tentatively TRBD1 (5 bases). This receptor was identified in a human donor with non-small cell lung cancer who had a partial response to radiotherapy plus ipilimumab. Some clones in this sample may be carry-over from other donors' samples. Sequencing used peripheral blood, obtained from a patient treated with radiotherapy plus ipilimumab. This CDR3 reads CATSGPQGVGQPQHF. The CDR3 bases are TGTGCCACCAGCGGTCCCCAAGGGGTCGGGCAGCCCCAGCATTTT. The whole variable domain, remainder taken from reference TRBV15 and TRBJ1-5, is DAMVIQNPRYQVTQFGKPVTLSCSQTLNHNVMYWYQQKSSQAPKLLFHYYDKDFNNEADTPDNFQSRRPNTSFCFLDIRSPGLGDTAMYLCATSGPQGVGQPQHFGDGTRLSIL.